The 25 T cell receptor beta chains listed next were all sequenced from one sample in a study of blood T cell repertoires in COVID-19 (dated by TCRdb to 2018 to 2021). Receptors were amplified or captured by the immunoSEQ multiplex PCR assay. TCRdb's version of the immuneACCESS table is confined to in-frame rearrangements and falls short of the full clone set. An unresolved V gene accounts for under half of the shortfall where checked; the remainder is of unknown origin. Recorded for this sample are about 69,000 clones; around 80% of them occurred a single time. The ten biggest clones cover 10% to 15% of the sample. Sequences were obtained from peripheral blood. The receptors originated from a man over 45 with COVID-19, enrolled during active disease.

The chain carries TRBV19 and TRBJ2-3, with 8 positions matching TRBD1. The germline CDR1 and CDR2 sequences are LNHDA and SQIVND (reference sequence). V lost 6 bases, J lost 0 bases, and 5 bases stayed unmatched. This CDR3 is built from 15 residues. In nucleotides, the CDR3 is TGTGCCAGTAGGTTGACAGGGGTTAGCACAGATACGCAGTATTTT. Protein: CASRLTGVSTDTQYF.

This clone appeared a few times. The CDR3 sequence: CASSIGGSQPQHF. As DNA, the CDR3 is TGTGCCAGTAGTATTGGGGGGTCACAGCCCCAGCATTTT. The chain is built from TRBV19 and TRBJ1-5; possible D gene TRBD1, 5 bases. CDR3 length: 13 residues. The V end was cut by 3 bases, the J end by 7 bases, with 10 bases between. Germline V gene lookup returns CDR1 LNHDA and CDR2 SQIVND (reference sequence).

The V and J genes are TRBV29-1 and TRBJ1-1; D may be TRBD1 (6 bases). Germline CDR1 reads SQVTM; CDR2 reads ANQGSEA. The CDR3 is 13 residues long. The V and J ends lost 6 bases and 1 base respectively, with 12 bases between them. CDR3: CSVTGRANTEAFF. As DNA, the CDR3 is TGCAGCGTAACAGGGAGGGCGAACACTGAAGCTTTCTTT.

The V and J genes are TRBV7-9 and TRBJ1-5, with D unresolved. The CDR3 runs to 12 residues. Trimming took 6 bases from V and 11 from J, leaving 14 bases between them. The germline V gene encodes CDR1 SEHNR and CDR2 FQNEAQ (reference sequence). CDR3 DNA: TGTGCCAGCAGTCCTAACCTAGAGGCCCAGCATTTT. This sequence encodes CASSPNLEAQHF.

The chain has TRBV3-1 (or the pseudogene TRBV3-2) and TRBJ2-7; the match to TRBD2 covers 9 bases. The J segment lost 3 bases and the V segment lost 3 bases, leaving 18 bases of the junction unmatched. Germline V gene data show CDR1 as LGHDT and CDR2 as YNNKEL (reference sequence). CDR3 size: 19 residues. The chain's CDR3 is CASSQGPKGWSGGFYEQYF. CDR3 coding DNA: TGTGCCAGCAGCCAGGGCCCAAAGGGTTGGAGCGGGGGGTTCTACGAGCAGTACTTC.

The rearrangement uses TRBV6-5 and TRBJ1-6; D gene unclear. The CDR3 spans 13 residues. Germline V gene data show CDR1 as MNHEY and CDR2 as SVGAGI. V lost 8 bases, J lost 8 bases, and 13 bases lay in between. DNA of the CDR3: TGTGCCAGCTCAGAGGCGGTAGATTCACCCCTCCACTTT. Translated: CASSEAVDSPLHF.

The rearrangement uses TRBV19 and TRBJ2-3; no reliable D call. Germline-derived CDR1 and CDR2 are LNHDA and SQIVND (reference sequence). Trimming removed 5 bases from V and 1 base from J, with 10 bases in between. The CDR3 consists of 14 residues. CDR3 sequence: CASSPKSGTDTQYF. CDR3 bases: TGTGCCAGTAGTCCGAAGAGTGGCACAGATACGCAGTATTTT.

The rearrangement links TRBV6-1 to TRBJ1-6; TRBD1 aligns across 8 bases. CDR3 length equals 14 residues. Looked up from germline, CDR1 is MNHNS and CDR2 is SASEGT. Trimming took 2 bases from V and 8 from J; bases not matched to a gene: 2. The DNA for the CDR3 is TGTGCCAGCAGTGAACAGGGGGCGCATTCACCCCTCCACTTT. Translating it yields CASSEQGAHSPLHF.

This chain joins TRBV5-4 and TRBJ2-3; 12 nucleotides align to TRBD2. Germline CDR1 reads SGHNT; CDR2 reads YYREEE (reference sequence). The CDR3 has 16 residues. The J segment lost 0 bases and the V segment lost 4 bases, leaving 3 bases of the junction unmatched. The CDR3 sequence is CASSPGTSGSTDTQYF. CDR3 DNA sequence: TGTGCCAGCAGCCCCGGGACTAGCGGGAGCACAGATACGCAGTATTTT.

This clone was observed once. The rearrangement joins TRBV18 to TRBJ1-5; D gene unclear. V gave up 2 bases and J gave up 1 base, with 6 bases separating them. CDR1 is KGHSH and CDR2 is LQKENI in the germline V gene. This CDR3 contains 14 residues. The CDR3 DNA reads as TGTGCCAGCTCACCAGAACAGAGCAATCAGCCCCAGCATTTT. Amino acids: CASSPEQSNQPQHF.

In nucleotides, the CDR3 is TGTGCCAGCAGCCAAGATCGGGGGGGTGGCCCCTACAATGAGCAGTTCTTC. This translates into CASSQDRGGGPYNEQFF. The V call is TRBV3-1 (or the pseudogene TRBV3-2), the J call TRBJ2-1; TRBD2 aligns across 8 bases. CDR3 size: 17 residues. The V segment lost 0 bases and the J segment 2 bases; nucleotides outside the gene matches: 6. Germline CDR1 is LGHDT and CDR2 is YNNKEL (reference sequence).

This rearrangement joins TRBV29-1 to TRBJ1-1; TRBD1 agrees at 8 bases. There are 14 residues in the CDR3. Germline CDR1 SQVTM, CDR2 ANQGSEA. The junction had 9 bases not matched to a gene; V was cut back by 4 bases and J by 5 bases. Here the CDR3 DNA reads TGCAGCGTTGGACAGGGACAGGCGAGGACTGAAGCTTTCTTT. It encodes CSVGQGQARTEAFF.

The chain couples TRBV12-3 or TRBV12-4 to TRBJ1-2; 8 nucleotides agree with TRBD1. The J segment lost 4 bases and the V segment lost 10 bases, leaving 5 bases of the junction unmatched. This CDR3 contains 12 residues. The chain's CDR3 is CAIRTGIYGYTF. The CDR3 nucleotides are TGTGCCATTAGGACAGGGATCTATGGCTACACCTTC.

V usage is TRBV13 and J usage is TRBJ1-1; D not certain. Trimming stripped 5 bases from V and 3 bases from J, with 13 bases between. CDR3 length: 14 residues. Germline loops: CDR1 PRHDT, CDR2 FYEKMQ (reference sequence). Here the CDR3 reads CASSDPARDTEAFF. The CDR3 bases are TGTGCCAGCAGCGATCCCGCCCGGGACACTGAAGCTTTCTTT.

V and J are TRBV6-2 or TRBV6-3 and TRBJ1-4; D is unclear. CDR1 MNHEY and CDR2 SVGEGT come from the germline V gene. This CDR3 region has 15 residues. Trimming removed 6 bases from V and 0 bases from J, with 11 bases in between. The CDR3 DNA is TGTGCCAGCAGCTCCGGCGGGGCAACTAATGAAAAACTGTTTTTT. Translation: CASSSGGATNEKLFF.

The chain employs TRBV19 and TRBJ1-1, with TRBD1 identical over 9 bases. In germline, CDR1 is LNHDA, CDR2 SQIVND (reference sequence). The CDR3 has 16 amino acids. The V and J ends lost 9 bases and 0 bases, in that order; junction bases with no gene match: 11. The CDR3 DNA sequence: TGTGCCAGAAGAGGCCCCACAGGGGGCTTGAACACTGAAGCTTTCTTT. It specifies CARRGPTGGLNTEAFF.

The chain joins TRBV3-1 (or the pseudogene TRBV3-2) to TRBJ1-2; a possible D gene is TRBD1 (6 bases). The CDR3 spans 15 residues. Trimming left V 1 base short and J 2 bases short, with 11 bases between. Germline V gene sequence: CDR1 LGHDT, CDR2 YNNKEL (reference sequence). The DNA of the CDR3 is TGTGCCAGCAGCCAAGTTGCAGGGGCGAACTATGGCTACACCTTC. Its translation is CASSQVAGANYGYTF.

The chain couples TRBV7-9 to TRBJ2-1; possibly TRBD2 for D (7 bases). V dropped 5 bases and J dropped 2 bases, with 16 bases sitting between them. The CDR3 length is 16 residues. Germline values: CDR1 SEHNR, CDR2 FQNEAQ (reference sequence). CDR3 DNA: TGTGCCAGCAGCCCGCGGGGCGGGGGCCCCTACAATGAGCAGTTCTTC. Residues: CASSPRGGGPYNEQFF.

This sequence joins TRBV23-1 and TRBJ2-1; 9 bases are shared with TRBD1. TRBV23-1 is identified as an open reading frame with a role that is uncertain. J was trimmed by 7 bases and V by 6 bases; bases with no gene match: 7. The CDR3 contains 14 residues. In nucleotides, the CDR3 is TGCGCCAGCAGACCGGGACAGGGAGGTAATGAGCAGTTCTTC. It is translated as CASRPGQGGNEQFF.

The V call is TRBV14, the J call TRBJ1-2, with 8 bases that match TRBD1. There are 15 residues in the CDR3. With 2 bases clipped from V and 7 bases from J, the junction kept 9 bases outside the gene matches. Looked up from germline, CDR1 is SGHDN and CDR2 is FVKESK. CDR3 nucleotide sequence: TGTGCCAGCAGCCAAACAGGGGGTATATTTGGTGGCTACACCTTC. This translates into CASSQTGGIFGGYTF.

The V call is TRBV27, the J call TRBJ1-3; TRBD1 is a possible D gene (6 bases). Germline loops: CDR1 MNHEY, CDR2 SMNVEV (reference sequence). The V and J ends lost 2 bases and 2 bases respectively, with 10 bases between them. This CDR3 has 15 residues. The CDR3 sequence: CASSLGAGAGNTIYF. CDR3 in DNA: TGTGCCAGCAGTTTAGGTGCAGGGGCTGGAAACACCATATATTTT.

CDR3 coding DNA: TGTGCCAGCAGCTTAGTCTGGAGCTCTGGAAACACCATATATTTT. It specifies CASSLVWSSGNTIYF. The gene calls are TRBV7-2 and TRBJ1-3; no clear D. Between the trimmed V and J ends, which lost 1 base and 0 bases, there was a span of 7 bases. Germline V gives CDR1 SGHTA, CDR2 FQGNSA. The CDR3 consists of 15 residues. Filled out from reference TRBV7-2 and TRBJ1-3, the complete variable domain reads GAGVSQSPSNKVTEKGKDVELRCDPISGHTALYWYRQSLGQGLEFLIYFQGNSAPDKSGLPSDRFSAERTGGSVSTLTIQRTQQEDSAVYLCASSLVWSSGNTIYFGEGSWLTVV.

The rearrangement links TRBV2 to TRBJ2-2, with a possible D match to TRBD1 (7 bases). Per the germline V gene, CDR1 is SNHLY and CDR2 is FYNNEI. The CDR3 covers 15 residues. V was shortened by 8 bases and J by 4 bases, with 17 bases between the two germline ends. CDR3 amino acids: CASGGTVLSTGELFF. CDR3 coding DNA: TGTGCCAGCGGCGGGACAGTTCTATCCACCGGGGAGCTGTTTTTT.

This rearrangement joins TRBV5-1 to TRBJ2-1; 13 nucleotides align to TRBD2. Germline V lookup: CDR1 SGHRS, CDR2 YFSETQ. This CDR3 comprises 20 residues. J lost 0 bases, V lost 4 bases, and 13 bases had no gene match. DNA for the CDR3: TGCGCCAGCAGCCGCCCTCTACTAGCGGGGGGGCTAAGCTCCTACAATGAGCAGTTCTTC. Its protein product is CASSRPLLAGGLSSYNEQFF.

V and J are TRBV30 and TRBJ2-3, with D possibly being TRBD2 (5 bases). Germline CDR1 GTSNPN, CDR2 SVGIG (reference sequence). There are 14 residues in the CDR3. As DNA, the CDR3 is TGTGCATCGAGAGGGCTCTCCCCCGGGGATACGCAGTATTTT. This encodes CASRGLSPGDTQYF.